These 14 T cell receptor beta chains came from one sample sequenced in a study of long-term antiretroviral therapy in people with HIV. The libraries were made with immunoSEQ v3.0 at survey level. Here immunoSEQ multiplex PCR was the method, and the copy in TCRdb shows in-frame clones only, minus some. The sample carries about 22,000 clones, around 84% recorded once. Sequencing used unsorted PBMCs, obtained 1.8 years before starting antiretroviral therapy. These receptors came from a woman in her twenties or thirties with HIV.

The chain uses TRBV5-1 and TRBJ2-2, with 7 bases matching TRBD2. This CDR3 spans 14 amino acids. V lost 6 bases and J lost 5; bases outside the gene matches: 7. CDR1 is SGHRS, CDR2 YFSETQ, per germline. The CDR3 DNA reads as TGCGCCAGCAACCCGGGGGGTTTAACCGGGGAGCTGTTTTTT. Its protein product is CASNPGGLTGELFF.

This chain joins TRBV19 and TRBJ2-7; D uncertain. Trimming cost V 5 bases and J 4 bases, with 12 bases left between them. The germline CDR1 and CDR2 sequences are LNHDA and SQIVND (reference sequence). The CDR3 runs to 13 residues. CDR3: CASSLGLSYEQYV. CDR3 coding DNA: TGTGCCAGTAGTTTGGGCCTTTCTTACGAGCAGTACGTC.

This clone was observed a few times. The V gene is TRBV2, the J gene TRBJ2-3, with 14 bases aligning to TRBD2. From germline, CDR1 is SNHLY and CDR2 FYNNEI. This CDR3 is built from 19 residues. Trimming removed 4 bases from V and 0 bases from J; junction bases left unmatched: 9. The CDR3 nucleotides read TGTGCCAGCAGTGCGAGGACTAGCGGGGGGATATCTAGCACAGATACGCAGTATTTT. As protein: CASSARTSGGISSTDTQYF.

This rearrangement joins TRBV5-1 to TRBJ1-6; TRBD1 might be the D (5 bases). The CDR3 spans 16 residues. Germline V gene sequence: CDR1 SGHRS, CDR2 YFSETQ. Trimming took 2 bases from V and 1 from J, leaving 10 bases between them. The CDR3 loop is CASSFRGGSYNSPLHF. CDR3 sequence (DNA): TGCGCCAGCAGCTTCCGGGGGGGTTCCTATAATTCACCCCTCCACTTT. Drawing the rest from reference TRBV5-1 and TRBJ1-6, the complete variable domain is KAGVTQTPRYLIKTRGQQVTLSCSPISGHRSVSWYQQTPGQGLQFLFEYFSETQRNKGNFPGRFSGRQFSNSRSEMNVSTLELGDSALYLCASSFRGGSYNSPLHFGNGTRLTVT.

CDR3: CASSFDDRVAGYTF. CDR3 DNA sequence: TGTGCCAGCAGCTTTGACGACAGGGTTGCTGGCTACACCTTC. This chain connects TRBV11-2 to TRBJ1-2, with 7 bases identical to TRBD1. Germline V lookup: CDR1 SGHAT, CDR2 FQNNGV. This CDR3 contains 14 residues. The V and J ends lost 3 bases and 7 bases, in that order; junction bases with no gene match: 8.

V and J are TRBV6-4 and TRBJ2-3; a possible D gene is TRBD1 (6 bases). The CDR3 loop spans 14 amino acids. CDR1 is MRHNA and CDR2 is SNTAGT in the germline V gene. Trimming pared 6 bases from V and 2 bases from J, leaving 12 bases between. Written as DNA, the CDR3 is TGTGCCAGCAGCGATCGGACAGCCACAGATACGCAGTATTTT. It encodes CASSDRTATDTQYF.

The chain recombines TRBV19 with TRBJ1-1, with 7 bases identical to TRBD1. With V trimmed by 5 bases and J by 5 bases, 8 bases remained unmatched. Germline V CDR1 and CDR2: LNHDA, SQIVND (reference sequence). The CDR3 contains 14 residues. DNA of the CDR3: TGTGCCAGTAGTTATGGACAGGTGGGGACTGAAGCTTTCTTT. Protein product: CASSYGQVGTEAFF.

V is TRBV5-6 and J is TRBJ2-3; 7 bases align to TRBD2. This CDR3 has 15 residues. J gave up 2 bases and V 2 bases, and 5 bases lay outside the gene matches. Germline assignment: CDR1 SGHDT and CDR2 YYEEEE. The CDR3 protein is CASSFRGLYTDTQYF. The DNA for the CDR3 is TGTGCCAGCAGCTTTCGGGGACTATACACAGATACGCAGTATTTT.

The chain uses TRBV5-1 and TRBJ2-3; TRBD2 matches 14 bases. This CDR3 contains 20 residues. J was trimmed by 0 bases and V by 3 bases; bases with no gene match: 12. Germline V CDR1 and CDR2: SGHRS, YFSETQ. DNA for the CDR3: TGCGCCAGCAGCTACGGACTAGCGGGGGGACCCCATCCTAGCACAGATACGCAGTATTTT. Translating gives CASSYGLAGGPHPSTDTQYF.

The genes are TRBV5-1 and TRBJ2-7, with D perhaps given as TRBD1 or TRBD2 (5 bases each). V shed 5 bases and J shed 4 bases, with 16 bases lying between them. Looked up from germline, CDR1 is SGHRS and CDR2 is YFSETQ. This CDR3 region has 14 residues. CDR3 nucleotides: TGCGCCAGCAGTCTGGGGACCCAGGGATACGAGCAGTACTTC. It is translated as CASSLGTQGYEQYF.

The chain recombines TRBV7-9 with TRBJ1-6, with TRBD1 matching 10 bases. Germline V lookup: CDR1 SEHNR, CDR2 FQNEAQ (reference sequence). V lost 5 bases to trimming and J lost 5 bases; unmatched junction nucleotides: 9. The CDR3 contains 17 residues. For the CDR3, the DNA is TGTGCCAGCAGCCCCCCGGGACAGGGGCTGCATAATTCACCCCTCCACTTT. It yields the protein CASSPPGQGLHNSPLHF.

The genes are TRBV4-2 and TRBJ2-2; 11 nucleotides align to TRBD1. Unmatched junction bases numbered 6, after V lost 5 bases and J lost 4 bases. Germline CDR1 reads LGHNA; CDR2 reads YNFKEQ. This CDR3 is 16 amino acids long. As DNA, the CDR3 is TGTGCCAGCAGCAAAGGACAGGGGGCGGGCACCGGGGAGCTGTTTTTT. Translated: CASSKGQGAGTGELFF.

V and J are TRBV23-1 and TRBJ1-4, with D perhaps matching TRBD1 (5 bases). TRBV23-1 is an open reading frame, and its role is uncertain. The CDR3 contains 16 residues. V lost 0 bases and J lost 5, with 13 bases in between. CDR3: CASSQSSGQENEKLFF. DNA for the CDR3: TGCGCCAGCAGTCAATCCTCGGGGCAGGAAAATGAAAAACTGTTTTTT.

This chain joins TRBV5-4 and TRBJ1-2; 7 bases line up with TRBD1. This CDR3 region has 13 residues. Germline values: CDR1 SGHNT, CDR2 YYREEE (reference sequence). The ends lost 4 bases at V and 2 bases at J; junction bases unmatched: 2. The CDR3 here is CASSIQGNYGYTF. In DNA, the CDR3 is TGTGCCAGCAGCATACAGGGGAACTATGGCTACACCTTC.